The 31 T cell receptor beta chains listed next were all sequenced from one sample in a study of T cells in Graves' hyperthyroidism and ophthalmopathy. Amplification targeted TCR beta CDR3 regions from RNA transcripts. When the TCR CDR3 underwent first-round RT-PCR, the HTBI primer set was used. Via MiXCR, TCRdb re-called the multiplex PCR reads, giving one row per CDR3 protein. The data show approximately 640,000 distinct CDR3 sequences, with about a sixth seen just once and over 3.5% held by the top ten. Source material: blood. The receptors originated from a woman in her twenties or thirties with Graves' hyperthyroidism.

Ten or more counts support this clonotype. The rearrangement links TRBV30 to TRBJ2-1; possibly TRBD2 for D (6 bases). This CDR3 spans 14 amino acids. V was shortened by 7 bases and J by 1 base, with 14 bases between the two germline ends. The germline CDR1 and CDR2 sequences are GTSNPN and SVGIG (reference sequence). The CDR3 sequence is CAYDRGNSYNEQFF. CDR3 nucleotide sequence: TGTGCCTATGACCGCGGGAATTCCTACAATGAGCAGTTCTTC.

This clonotype was seen only a few times. This chain connects TRBV20-1 to TRBJ2-1, with D possibly being TRBD2 (6 bases). CDR3 length equals 14 residues. V lost 3 bases and J lost 6, with 15 bases in between. In germline, CDR1 is DFQATT, CDR2 SNEGSKA (reference sequence). CDR3 residues: CSASGAVGGNEQFF. CDR3 DNA: TGCAGTGCTAGCGGTGCGGTGGGGGGCAATGAGCAGTTCTTC.

This clonotype appeared a few times. The J gene is TRBJ2-7, the V gene TRBV12-3 or TRBV12-4; D is unresolved. The CDR3 length is 15 residues. The V and J ends lost 5 bases and 5 bases respectively, with 19 bases between them. CDR3 coding DNA: TGTGCCAGCAGTCGCTCGGGTCAGCCTGGCAACGAGCAGTACTTC. This translates into CASSRSGQPGNEQYF.

Of note for this clonotype: One base away lies a much larger clone, so this may be a sequencing read error. The chain recombines TRBV6-2 or TRBV6-3 with TRBJ2-5; tentatively, D is TRBD2 (5 bases). The CDR3 length is 13 residues. The germline V gene encodes CDR1 MNHEY and CDR2 SVGEGT. With 0 bases removed from V and 5 bases from J, the gap between germline ends came to 7 bases. In nucleotides, the CDR3 is TGTGCCAGCAGTTACTCGGGGAGTGAGACCCAGTACTTC. It specifies CASSYSGSETQYF.

This clonotype was seen repeatedly, ten times or more. The chain employs TRBV27 and TRBJ2-5; 11 nucleotides align to TRBD2. The V and J ends lost 6 bases and 1 base, in that order; junction bases with no gene match: 7. Per germline, CDR1 MNHEY and CDR2 SMNVEV (reference sequence). The CDR3 has 16 residues. The CDR3 is CASRRGTSGFQETQYF. The DNA for the CDR3 is TGTGCCAGCAGACGCGGGACTAGCGGATTCCAAGAGACCCAGTACTTC.

With respect to this clonotype: A read error may explain this, as a much larger clone is one base away. The chain has TRBV2 and TRBJ1-2, with D perhaps TRBD1 (5 bases). CDR3 length equals 13 residues. Trimming removed 4 bases from V and 8 bases from J, with 14 bases in between. Germline assignment: CDR1 SNHLY and CDR2 FYNNEI. This CDR3 reads CASSGATAKGYTF. CDR3 DNA: TGTGCCAGCAGTGGGGCGACAGCCAAAGGCTACACCTTC.

Many counts were recorded for this clonotype. The CDR3 nucleotides are TGCAGTGCTAGAGGGGCTAGCGGGTACTACAATGAGCAGTTCTTC. It codes for CSARGASGYYNEQFF. The chain combines TRBV20-1 with TRBJ2-1; 8 positions agree with TRBD2. CDR3 length equals 15 residues. The ends lost 1 base at V and 3 bases at J; junction bases unmatched: 5. Germline CDR1 is DFQATT and CDR2 is SNEGSKA (reference sequence).

The rearrangement links TRBV28 to TRBJ2-7; TRBD2 agrees at 12 bases. The CDR3 has 17 residues. Losses at the gene ends were 2 bases for V and 1 base for J; bases not matched to a gene: 6. Germline CDR1 is MDHEN and CDR2 is SYDVKM. The CDR3 loop is CASSLLAGGPESYEQYF. For the CDR3, the DNA is TGTGCCAGCAGTTTACTAGCGGGAGGGCCTGAATCCTACGAGCAGTACTTC.

This clonotype was seen a few times. This chain joins TRBV6-1 and TRBJ1-5; no firm D call. Germline loops: CDR1 MNHNS, CDR2 SASEGT. The CDR3 loop spans 17 amino acids. V was cut by 5 bases and J by 1 base, with 18 bases left in between. The CDR3 loop reads CASSKYGPKISNQPQHF. DNA for the CDR3: TGTGCCAGCAGTAAGTACGGGCCGAAAATCAGCAATCAGCCCCAGCATTTT.

The chain carries TRBV10-1 and TRBJ1-6, with unresolved D. Germline V gene sequence: CDR1 WNHNN, CDR2 SYGVQD (reference sequence). This CDR3 has 13 amino acids. V shed 10 bases and J shed 7 bases, with 14 bases lying between them. This chain's CDR3 is CATAPTRNSPLHF. The CDR3 DNA is TGCGCCACCGCTCCAACGAGGAATTCACCCCTCCACTTT.

This clonotype was detected many times. The chain carries TRBV6-2 or TRBV6-3 and TRBJ2-7; TRBD2 matches 8 bases. This CDR3 has 14 residues. Germline V gene data show CDR1 as MNHEY and CDR2 as SVGEGT. Trimming took 4 bases from V and 3 from J; bases not matched to a gene: 5. The CDR3: CASSLSGSGYEQYF. The CDR3 DNA follows: TGTGCCAGCAGTTTAAGCGGGAGCGGCTACGAGCAGTACTTC.

In its sample, this clonotype was seen many times. This chain joins TRBV18 and TRBJ2-2; D might be TRBD1 (5 bases). Trimming cost V 8 bases and J 1 base, with 11 bases left between them. The CDR3 length is 14 residues. Per the germline V gene, CDR1 is KGHSH and CDR2 is LQKENI. CDR3 in amino acids: CASSPTGNTGELFF. CDR3 bases: TGTGCCAGCAGTCCAACAGGGAACACCGGGGAGCTGTTTTTT.

This clonotype came up many times. The chain employs TRBV28 and TRBJ2-1; possible D gene TRBD2, 5 bases. Germline CDR1 reads MDHEN; CDR2 reads SYDVKM. Trimming pared 1 base from V and 2 bases from J, leaving 9 bases between. The CDR3 runs 15 residues. The CDR3 DNA is TGTGCCAGCAGTTTATTTGTGGAGGCCTACAATGAGCAGTTCTTC. This translates into CASSLFVEAYNEQFF.

The gene calls are TRBV6-1 and TRBJ2-2; possible D gene TRBD2, 6 bases. The V end was cut by 5 bases, the J end by 5 bases, with 12 bases between. Germline V gives CDR1 MNHNS, CDR2 SASEGT. This CDR3 has 14 residues. CDR3 residues: CASSSGEPTGELFF. In DNA, the CDR3 is TGTGCCAGCAGTTCGGGGGAACCAACCGGGGAGCTGTTTTTT.

In this sample, this clonotype turned up many times. The chain carries TRBV30 and TRBJ1-1; the D is unclear. This CDR3 has 12 amino acids. Germline assignment: CDR1 GTSNPN and CDR2 SVGIG (reference sequence). V lost 4 bases and J lost 5, with 11 bases in between. The CDR3 loop is CAWTRPGTEAFF. CDR3 nucleotides: TGTGCCTGGACCAGACCGGGTACTGAAGCTTTCTTT.

The table lists this clonotype with many counts. The chain combines TRBV12-3 or TRBV12-4 with TRBJ1-1, with no clear D. Trimming stripped 5 bases from V and 5 bases from J, with 15 bases between. The CDR3 loop spans 14 amino acids. The CDR3 nucleotides are TGTGCCAGCAGTCCCGGGTCCCTTGGGACTGAAGCTTTCTTT. Translating gives CASSPGSLGTEAFF.

The rearrangement links TRBV4-1 to TRBJ2-3, with D possibly matching TRBD2 (6 bases). V lost 1 base, J lost 4 bases, and 12 bases lay in between. This CDR3 contains 15 residues. Looked up from germline, CDR1 is MGHRA and CDR2 is YSYEKL. The CDR3 here is CASSQAPSVPDTQYF. The CDR3 region has the DNA TGCGCCAGCAGCCAAGCCCCTAGCGTGCCAGATACGCAGTATTTT.

Ten or more counts support this clonotype. The genes are TRBV7-3 and TRBJ2-3; D possibly corresponds to TRBD2 (5 bases). CDR3 length: 16 amino acids. V was pared by 2 bases and J by 6 bases, with 18 bases between. Germline values: CDR1 SGHTA, CDR2 FQGTGA. CDR3 in amino acids: CASSLEVTRIMDTQYF. CDR3 coding DNA: TGTGCCAGCAGCTTAGAGGTTACTAGAATTATGGATACGCAGTATTTT.

The CDR3 loop reads CASSASGAGANVLTF. CDR3 bases: TGTGCCAGCAGCGCCTCAGGGGCTGGGGCCAACGTCCTGACTTTC. This chain uses TRBV9 with TRBJ2-6; the D gene is possibly TRBD1 (6 bases). Germline lookup yields CDR1 SGDLS and CDR2 YYNGEE. Trimming pared 3 bases from V and 2 bases from J, leaving 9 bases between. The CDR3 loop spans 15 amino acids.

Worth noting for this clonotype: A much larger clone sits a single nucleotide away, making a read error possible. J is TRBJ2-5 and V is TRBV20-1; TRBD1 matches 7 bases. The CDR3 covers 16 residues. Germline-derived CDR1 and CDR2 are DFQATT and SNEGSKA (reference sequence). This CDR3 is CSASDTGTAYQGTQYF. The CDR3 bases are TGCAGTGCTAGTGATACCGGGACAGCGTACCAAGGGACCCAGTACTTC.

This clonotype was seen a few times. The chain carries TRBV4-3 and TRBJ2-7; weak D call: TRBD2 (5 bases). The CDR3 runs 14 residues. V dropped 0 bases and J dropped 4 bases, with 10 bases sitting between them. Germline CDR1 reads LGHNA; CDR2 reads YSLEER. DNA of the CDR3: TGCGCCAGCAGCCAAGACACTAGTTCATACGAGCAGTACTTC. This codes for CASSQDTSSYEQYF.

The genes are TRBV4-3 and TRBJ2-3; D might be TRBD2 (5 bases). Trimming stripped 6 bases from V and 6 bases from J, with 16 bases between. The CDR3 consists of 14 residues. Germline assignment: CDR1 LGHNA and CDR2 YSLEER. CDR3 DNA: TGCGCCAGCAGGAGCCCTCTAGCTACCGATACGCAGTATTTT. This sequence encodes CASRSPLATDTQYF.

V usage is TRBV20-1 and J usage is TRBJ2-1; 13 positions agree with TRBD2. The J segment lost 6 bases and the V segment lost 6 bases, leaving 5 bases of the junction unmatched. This CDR3 contains 14 residues. Germline-derived CDR1 and CDR2 are DFQATT and SNEGSKA (reference sequence). CDR3 region: CSAELAGGPNEQFF. CDR3 nucleotide sequence: TGCAGTGCCGAACTAGCGGGAGGGCCCAATGAGCAGTTCTTC.

There are a few counts of this clonotype. In DNA, the CDR3 is TGTGCCATCAGAGATGGACAGGGCTTAGGGAACATTCAGTACTTC. It codes for CAIRDGQGLGNIQYF. The V call is TRBV10-3, the J call TRBJ2-4, with TRBD1 matching over 8 bases. In germline, CDR1 is ENHRY, CDR2 SYGVKD. The CDR3 is 15 residues long. Trimming at V came to 6 bases and at J to 7 bases, leaving 11 bases not matched to a gene.

This clonotype was counted at least ten times. The chain carries TRBV6-1 and TRBJ2-3; D ambiguous. V shed 6 bases and J shed 0 bases, with 7 bases lying between them. There are 13 residues in the CDR3. CDR1 and CDR2 (germline): MNHNS, SASEGT. Here the CDR3 DNA reads TGTGCCAGCAGCCAATCTAGCACAGATACGCAGTATTTT. This sequence encodes CASSQSSTDTQYF.

This clonotype was seen at least ten times. This chain links TRBV12-3 or TRBV12-4 with TRBJ2-3; D may correspond to TRBD1 or TRBD2 (5 bases each). With 11 bases removed from V and 4 bases from J, the gap between germline ends came to 16 bases. CDR3 length equals 13 residues. CDR3 region: CAAGTARADTQYF. The DNA for the CDR3 is TGTGCCGCCGGGACCGCGAGGGCAGATACGCAGTATTTT.

The chain carries TRBV20-1 and TRBJ1-4; D gene ambiguous. CDR1 DFQATT and CDR2 SNEGSKA come from the germline V gene (reference sequence). This CDR3 comprises 15 residues. Trimming stripped 1 base from V and 9 bases from J, with 18 bases between. CDR3: CSARAPRSQGQKLFF. In nucleotides, the CDR3 is TGCAGTGCTAGAGCCCCCAGGTCTCAAGGGCAAAAACTGTTTTTT.

The table lists this clonotype with a few counts. The chain employs TRBV3-1 and TRBJ2-3, with 10 positions matching TRBD2. Germline loops: CDR1 LGHDT, CDR2 YNNKEL (reference sequence). The junction had 2 bases not matched to a gene; V was cut back by 2 bases and J by 0 bases. This CDR3 is 16 amino acids long. The CDR3, as DNA: TGTGCCAGCAGCCAAACTAGCGGGGTAAGCACAGATACGCAGTATTTT. Translated, it gives CASSQTSGVSTDTQYF.

This clonotype was found a few times. The chain has TRBV30 and TRBJ1-1; maybe TRBD1 (5 bases). From germline, CDR1 is GTSNPN and CDR2 SVGIG (reference sequence). The length of the CDR3 is 15 residues. V lost 2 bases, J lost 4 bases, and 17 bases lay in between. CDR3 DNA sequence: TGTGCCTGGAGTTTCGGGGGTTACGGGAGCACTGAAGCTTTCTTT. Amino acid sequence: CAWSFGGYGSTEAFF.

This clonotype was seen at least ten times. The chain uses TRBV12-3 or TRBV12-4 and TRBJ1-5; D unresolved. The CDR3 is made up of 16 amino acids. Between the trimmed V and J ends, which lost 4 bases and 0 bases, there was a span of 13 bases. The CDR3 loop is CASSSSGPPSNQPQHF. The DNA of the CDR3 is TGTGCCAGCAGTTCCTCCGGGCCTCCTAGCAATCAGCCCCAGCATTTT.

This clonotype was seen more than once but under ten times. The J gene is TRBJ2-1, the V gene TRBV20-1; D unclear. Germline V gene lookup returns CDR1 DFQATT and CDR2 SNEGSKA (reference sequence). This CDR3 is 14 amino acids long. Trimming removed 4 bases at V and 8 bases at J, with 18 bases between. CDR3 region: CSATDPRLTHEQFF. The DNA of the CDR3 is TGCAGTGCTACAGACCCCCGACTTACACATGAGCAGTTCTTC.